The 8 T cell receptor beta chains given below trace back to one sample, sequenced in a study of T cell repertoires in ileal Crohn's disease. This sample's time point: neoterminal ileum biopsy at postoperative endoscopy, about 6 months after surgery. Assay: immunoSEQ multiplex PCR; the TCRdb copy retains only in-frame clones and omits some. The sample contains around 7,000 clones, approximately 77% of which appear only once. Sequencing was carried out using ileal tissue. The receptors were sampled from an adult with Crohn's disease.

The chain combines TRBV6-6 with TRBJ2-1; weak D call: TRBD2 (6 bases). CDR1 MNHNY and CDR2 SVGAGI come from the germline V gene (reference sequence). CDR3 size: 12 residues. Trimming took off 5 bases at V and 9 bases at J, with 11 bases between the two ends. CDR3 in DNA: TGTGCCAGCAGTAAAACTAGCTTTGAGCAGTTCTTC. Translating gives CASSKTSFEQFF.

To note about this clone: Other DNA variants within this sample encode the same CDR3. The chain carries TRBV7-8 and TRBJ2-7, with TRBD1 matching 8 bases. Germline CDR1 is SGHVS and CDR2 is FQNEAQ. The trim removed 5 bases at V and 2 bases at J, leaving 5 bases unmatched. This CDR3 has 14 amino acids. The CDR3 protein is CASSRGTGAYEQYF. CDR3 DNA: TGTGCCAGCAGCCGCGGGACAGGTGCCTACGAGCAGTACTTC. The full variable domain, rest sourced from reference TRBV7-8 and TRBJ2-7, is GAGVSQSPRYKVAKRGQDVALRCDPISGHVSLFWYQQALGQGPEFLTYFQNEAQLDKSGLPSDRFFAERPEGSVSTLKIQRTQQEDSAVYLCASSRGTGAYEQYFGPGTRLTVT.

The gene calls are TRBV2 and TRBJ1-5; 10 bases map to TRBD1. V was pared by 6 bases and J by 4 bases, with 9 bases of the junction left unmatched. Per germline, CDR1 SNHLY and CDR2 FYNNEI. The CDR3 consists of 16 residues. CDR3 DNA: TGTGCCAGCAGCGCCCTAAGGACAGGGGGGAATCAGCCCCAGCATTTT. It yields the protein CASSALRTGGNQPQHF.

The chain carries TRBV18 and TRBJ2-3; possible D gene TRBD2, 5 bases. The germline gives CDR1 KGHSH, CDR2 LQKENI. V lost 6 bases and J lost 0, with 13 bases in between. The CDR3 loop spans 15 amino acids. CDR3 residues: CASSPTRTSTDTQYF. In nucleotides, the CDR3 is TGTGCCAGCTCGCCTACACGGACTAGCACAGATACGCAGTATTTT.

The chain uses TRBV5-1 and TRBJ2-6; 7 bases agree with TRBD1. With 4 bases clipped from V and 2 bases from J, the junction kept 15 bases outside the gene matches. The CDR3 covers 19 residues. Germline CDR1 SGHRS, CDR2 YFSETQ. The CDR3 is CASSKEWTGPYPGANVLTF. The CDR3 DNA reads as TGCGCCAGCAGCAAAGAGTGGACAGGACCTTACCCTGGGGCCAACGTCCTGACTTTC.

The genes are TRBV28 and TRBJ2-4, with D possibly TRBD1 on 6 matching bases. Germline V lookup: CDR1 MDHEN, CDR2 SYDVKM. This CDR3 comprises 13 residues. The V end lost 8 bases, the J end lost 0 bases, and 8 bases lay between the germline ends. The CDR3 DNA reads as TGTGCCAGCGGGGGCCTAGCCAAAAACATTCAGTACTTC. It specifies CASGGLAKNIQYF.

The chain links TRBV7-8 to TRBJ2-1; TRBD2 matches at 16 bases. Germline V CDR1 and CDR2: SGHVS, FQNEAQ. The CDR3 has 16 residues. V was clipped by 6 bases and J by 7 bases; unmatched bases: 6. The CDR3 protein is CASSGGTSGRENEQFF. The CDR3 region has the DNA TGTGCCAGCAGTGGAGGGACTAGCGGGAGGGAAAATGAGCAGTTCTTC.

The chain uses TRBV5-4 and TRBJ2-6; TRBD1 agrees at 8 bases. J was trimmed by 0 bases and V by 3 bases; bases with no gene match: 5. Germline CDR1 SGHNT, CDR2 YYREEE (reference sequence). This CDR3 is 17 amino acids long. The DNA for the CDR3 is TGTGCCAGCAGCTACGGACAGGGCGGCTCTGGGGCCAACGTCCTGACTTTC. Amino acid sequence: CASSYGQGGSGANVLTF.